The 32 T cell receptor beta chains listed next were all sequenced from one sample in a study of blood T cell repertoires in COVID-19. Assay: immunoSEQ multiplex PCR; the TCRdb copy retains only in-frame clones and omits some. Here the sample spans 55,000 to 70,000 clones, more than 70% being singletons. Sequences were obtained from peripheral blood. These receptors came from a man aged 55 to 70 with acute or convalescent COVID-19.

V usage is TRBV4-3 and J usage is TRBJ1-1; no definite D call. Germline CDR1 and CDR2: LGHNA and YSLEER. There are 15 residues in the CDR3. V gave up 0 bases and J gave up 1 base, with 9 bases separating them. The CDR3 DNA follows: TGCGCCAGCAGCCAAGAATCCGGGAGGAACACTGAAGCTTTCTTT. It yields the protein CASSQESGRNTEAFF.

This chain uses TRBV10-2 with TRBJ2-3, with TRBD2 matching over 7 bases. The CDR3 extends over 14 amino acids. Germline V lookup: CDR1 WSHSY, CDR2 SAAADI. Unmatched junction bases numbered 6, after V lost 6 bases and J lost 3 bases. The CDR3 protein is CASRTGTMTDTQYF. The CDR3 DNA follows: TGCGCCAGCAGGACCGGGACTATGACAGATACGCAGTATTTT.

The chain uses TRBV5-1 and TRBJ1-3, with 7 bases fitting TRBD1. Germline V gives CDR1 SGHRS, CDR2 YFSETQ. With 10 bases clipped from V and 0 bases from J, the junction kept 10 bases outside the gene matches. The CDR3 runs 15 residues. CDR3 protein: CAGLTGADSGNTIYF. The CDR3 bases are TGCGCCGGCCTAACAGGGGCTGACTCTGGAAACACCATATATTTT.

The V call is TRBV6-5, the J call TRBJ1-1, with D hard to call. The V end was cut by 6 bases, the J end by 5 bases, with 19 bases between. Germline values: CDR1 MNHEY, CDR2 SVGAGI. The CDR3 is 15 amino acids. Written as DNA, the CDR3 is TGTGCCAGCAGCCTGACGTGGAGGATAGAAACTGAAGCTTTCTTT. As protein: CASSLTWRIETEAFF.

This rearrangement joins TRBV20-1 to TRBJ1-2; D is ambiguous. The CDR3 covers 13 residues. From germline, CDR1 is DFQATT and CDR2 SNEGSKA (reference sequence). V was pared by 3 bases and J by 4 bases, with 12 bases between. In DNA form, the CDR3 reads TGCAGTGCTAGTGCGTCGTACGGCTATGGCTACACCTTC. This encodes CSASASYGYGYTF.

The chain carries TRBV3-1 (or the pseudogene TRBV3-2) and TRBJ2-1; D gene ambiguous. The CDR3 length is 14 residues. Germline V gene data show CDR1 as LGHDT and CDR2 as YNNKEL (reference sequence). V was pared by 6 bases and J by 8 bases, with 17 bases between. CDR3 amino acids: CASSINAARDEQFF. The CDR3 DNA follows: TGTGCCAGCAGTATTAACGCCGCACGGGATGAGCAGTTCTTC.

The J gene is TRBJ2-6, the V gene TRBV27, with D possibly being TRBD1 (6 bases). V was pared by 8 bases and J by 1 base, with 12 bases between. CDR3 length: 15 residues. The germline V gene encodes CDR1 MNHEY and CDR2 SMNVEV (reference sequence). CDR3 DNA sequence: TGTGCCAGCTCACACAGGGTTTCTGGGGCCAACGTCCTGACTTTC. Translated, it gives CASSHRVSGANVLTF.

The chain is built from TRBV6-5 and TRBJ2-5; 10 positions agree with TRBD2. The V and J ends lost 6 bases and 1 base, in that order; junction bases with no gene match: 5. Looked up from germline, CDR1 is MNHEY and CDR2 is SVGAGI. This CDR3 is 15 amino acids long. CDR3 sequence (DNA): TGTGCCAGCAGGACCCTAGCGGGAGCCCAAGAGACCCAGTACTTC. This translates into CASRTLAGAQETQYF.

CDR3 sequence: CASSPLAGGSYEQYF. The CDR3 DNA follows: TGCGCCAGCAGCCCCCTAGCGGGGGGCTCCTACGAGCAGTACTTC. The J gene is TRBJ2-7, the V gene TRBV4-1, with TRBD2 matching over 11 bases. The germline gives CDR1 MGHRA, CDR2 YSYEKL. J was trimmed by 0 bases and V by 4 bases; bases with no gene match: 2. The CDR3 sequence is 15 residues long.

The CDR3 DNA reads as TGTGCCAGCAGCGTAGCGGGGGGGGAGGAGACCCAGTACTTC. It translates to CASSVAGGEETQYF. The V and J genes are TRBV9 and TRBJ2-5; 8 bases fit TRBD2. Germline V gene lookup returns CDR1 SGDLS and CDR2 YYNGEE. With 0 bases clipped from V and 5 bases from J, the junction kept 3 bases outside the gene matches. The CDR3 is 14 amino acids.

The CDR3 sequence: CASSTGARAEAFF. The CDR3 DNA follows: TGTGCCAGCAGTACAGGGGCGAGGGCTGAAGCTTTCTTT. This chain joins TRBV12-3 or TRBV12-4 and TRBJ1-1; 7 nucleotides match TRBD1. The CDR3 runs 13 residues. Losses at the gene ends were 5 bases for V and 6 bases for J; bases not matched to a gene: 6.

This sequence joins TRBV7-2 and TRBJ1-2, with D possibly matching TRBD1 (5 bases). With 4 bases removed from V and 7 bases from J, the gap between germline ends came to 10 bases. CDR3 length: 12 amino acids. Germline CDR1 reads SGHTA; CDR2 reads FQGNSA. CDR3 DNA: TGTGCCAGCAGCTCCCAAGGGGTTGGCTACACCTTC. Protein: CASSSQGVGYTF.

The rearrangement joins TRBV9 to TRBJ1-2; D unclear. The length of the CDR3 is 16 residues. Trimming cost V 0 bases and J 2 bases, with 14 bases left between them. Germline V gene sequence: CDR1 SGDLS, CDR2 YYNGEE. The chain's CDR3 is CASSVVARVDNYGYTF. CDR3 in DNA: TGTGCCAGCAGCGTAGTAGCGCGGGTCGACAACTATGGCTACACCTTC.

Details on this clone: The identical CDR3 is also encoded by other nucleotide sequences in the sample. The chain joins TRBV18 to TRBJ1-6; 7 positions match TRBD1. Per germline, CDR1 KGHSH and CDR2 LQKENI. V shed 3 bases, J shed 4 bases, and the junction held 0 bases outside the gene matches. CDR3 size: 14 residues. DNA for the CDR3: TGTGCCAGCTCACCGGGACAGTATAATTCACCCCTCCACTTT. Translation: CASSPGQYNSPLHF.

V is TRBV5-1 and J is TRBJ1-6, with D unclear. The CDR3 spans 13 residues. The germline CDR1 and CDR2 sequences are SGHRS and YFSETQ. Trimming took off 0 bases at V and 7 bases at J, with 5 bases between the two ends. The CDR3 protein is CASSLERNSPLHF. DNA of the CDR3: TGCGCCAGCAGCTTGGAACGGAATTCACCCCTCCACTTT.

The J gene is TRBJ2-3, the V gene TRBV12-3 or TRBV12-4; tentative D call: TRBD1 (6 bases). V was trimmed by 2 bases and J by 6 bases, leaving 9 bases between them. The CDR3 loop spans 13 amino acids. The CDR3 region is CASSLTGLDTQYF. The CDR3 coding sequence is TGTGCCAGCAGTTTAACAGGGCTGGATACGCAGTATTTT.

The chain joins TRBV5-1 to TRBJ2-2; D is perhaps TRBD2 (6 bases). This CDR3 has 16 residues. CDR1 and CDR2 (germline): SGHRS, YFSETQ. V was shortened by 0 bases and J by 0 bases, with 9 bases between the two germline ends. The CDR3 protein is CASSLEGDSNTGELFF. DNA of the CDR3: TGCGCCAGCAGCTTGGAAGGGGACTCGAACACCGGGGAGCTGTTTTTT.

This sequence joins TRBV7-9 and TRBJ2-5, with 10 bases matching TRBD2. The CDR3 extends over 17 amino acids. Germline V gene sequence: CDR1 SEHNR, CDR2 FQNEAQ (reference sequence). After removal of 1 base from V and 2 bases from J, the junction contained 7 bases not matched to a gene. The CDR3 is CASSLGVAGGLQETQYF. The CDR3 coding sequence is TGTGCCAGCAGCTTAGGGGTAGCGGGGGGACTTCAAGAGACCCAGTACTTC.

The chain joins TRBV6-5 to TRBJ2-7; the match to TRBD1 covers 8 bases. This CDR3 spans 14 amino acids. Germline V gives CDR1 MNHEY, CDR2 SVGAGI. Germline trimming cut 7 bases from V and 4 bases from J; bases unmatched to any gene: 9. CDR3 DNA sequence: TGTGCCAGCACTAGAGGACAGGGTGTATACGAGCAGTACTTC. It yields the protein CASTRGQGVYEQYF.

The genes are TRBV19 and TRBJ2-1; D is perhaps TRBD1 (6 bases). Looked up from germline, CDR1 is LNHDA and CDR2 is SQIVND (reference sequence). CDR3 length equals 13 residues. V was pared by 7 bases and J by 10 bases, with 17 bases between. CDR3 sequence reads: CASNAGALEEQFF. CDR3 bases: TGTGCCAGTAACGCAGGGGCCCTAGAGGAGCAGTTCTTC.

J is TRBJ2-1 and V is TRBV30, with TRBD2 matching 9 bases. Per the germline V gene, CDR1 is GTSNPN and CDR2 is SVGIG (reference sequence). The CDR3 sequence is 13 residues long. Here the CDR3 reads CLVSGGPGNEQFF. The CDR3 DNA follows: TGTTTAGTCAGCGGGGGGCCCGGCAATGAGCAGTTCTTC.

V usage is TRBV11-2 and J usage is TRBJ1-2; D is possibly TRBD1 (5 bases). The CDR3 is 16 residues long. CDR1 and CDR2 from the germline V gene are SGHAT and FQNNGV. Trimming cost V 5 bases and J 0 bases, with 16 bases left between them. The CDR3 sequence: CASSPGWAGPNYGYTF. The CDR3 DNA reads as TGTGCCAGCAGCCCCGGTTGGGCAGGGCCTAACTATGGCTACACCTTC.

The V gene is TRBV18, the J gene TRBJ1-1; 8 nucleotides match TRBD1. Germline loops: CDR1 KGHSH, CDR2 LQKENI. V shed 2 bases and J 0 bases; nucleotides not matched to a gene: 5. This CDR3 has 16 amino acids. In DNA form, the CDR3 reads TGTGCCAGCTCACCATTTGGGACAGGAATGAACACTGAAGCTTTCTTT. Protein product: CASSPFGTGMNTEAFF.

The rearrangement uses TRBV3-1 (or the pseudogene TRBV3-2) and TRBJ1-6; D possibly corresponds to TRBD1 (6 bases). Deletions cut 6 bases from V and 6 bases from J, with 15 bases between. Germline V gene data show CDR1 as LGHDT and CDR2 as YNNKEL (reference sequence). This CDR3 comprises 15 residues. The CDR3 sequence is CASSLKDSRNSPLHF. The CDR3, as DNA: TGTGCCAGCAGTCTCAAGGACAGTCGTAATTCACCCCTCCACTTT.

The chain carries TRBV6-2 or TRBV6-3 and TRBJ1-5, with a possible D match to TRBD1 (5 bases). The CDR3 is made up of 17 amino acids. V lost 0 bases and J 0 bases, leaving 12 bases between the germline ends. The germline CDR1 and CDR2 sequences are MNHEY and SVGEGT. The CDR3 region is CASSYSERDYSNQPQHF. The CDR3, as DNA: TGTGCCAGCAGTTACTCGGAGAGGGACTATAGCAATCAGCCCCAGCATTTT.

The chain combines TRBV21-1 with TRBJ1-2; TRBD1, the D gene given by the table, was not confirmed from the DNA. TRBV21-1 has pseudogene status. The CDR3 is made up of 10 amino acids. CDR3: CASTQGGYTF. DNA of the CDR3: TGTGCCAGCACCCAGGGAGGCTACACCTTC.

The rearrangement links TRBV18 to TRBJ1-3; TRBD1 is a possible D gene (6 bases). The CDR3 has 16 amino acids. The V end lost 3 bases, the J end lost 0 bases, and 12 bases lay between the germline ends. In germline, CDR1 is KGHSH, CDR2 LQKENI. The CDR3 loop reads CASSPTGQISGNTIYF. The CDR3 DNA follows: TGTGCCAGCTCACCCACGGGACAAATCTCTGGAAACACCATATATTTT.

This clone has only one observation. This chain joins TRBV6-1 and TRBJ1-2, with 7 bases lining up with TRBD1. The germline V gene encodes CDR1 MNHNS and CDR2 SASEGT. V shed 4 bases and J 3 bases; nucleotides not matched to a gene: 11. The CDR3 extends over 16 amino acids. The CDR3 DNA is TGTGCCAGCAGTGTAAAACAGGGGAAGGCGGACTATGGCTACACCTTC. It codes for CASSVKQGKADYGYTF.

V usage is TRBV25-1 and J usage is TRBJ1-5, with 7 bases matching TRBD1. The ends lost 9 bases at V and 4 bases at J; junction bases unmatched: 15. The CDR3 extends over 16 amino acids. In germline, CDR1 is MGHDK, CDR2 SYGVNS. The chain's CDR3 is CARSLPIPGGNQPQHF. CDR3 sequence (DNA): TGTGCCAGGTCCCTCCCGATCCCAGGGGGGAATCAGCCCCAGCATTTT.

This rearrangement joins TRBV6-1 to TRBJ2-5, with D perhaps TRBD1 (5 bases). V dropped 2 bases and J dropped 5 bases, with 18 bases sitting between them. Germline lookup yields CDR1 MNHNS and CDR2 SASEGT. The CDR3 is made up of 16 amino acids. The CDR3, as DNA: TGTGCCAGCAGTGAAAAGGCTCAAGGGGTCGGGGAGACCCAGTACTTC. It codes for CASSEKAQGVGETQYF.

The chain recombines TRBV7-2 with TRBJ2-1; 7 bases agree with TRBD1. Germline trimming cut 0 bases from V and 3 bases from J; bases unmatched to any gene: 2. CDR1 is SGHTA and CDR2 is FQGNSA in the germline V gene. The CDR3 is made up of 15 amino acids. The CDR3, as DNA: TGTGCCAGCAGCTTAGCGGCAGGGGGCTACAATGAGCAGTTCTTC. Its translation is CASSLAAGGYNEQFF.

V is TRBV19 and J is TRBJ2-3, with TRBD2 matching 10 bases. Per the germline V gene, CDR1 is LNHDA and CDR2 is SQIVND (reference sequence). The CDR3 totals 14 residues. J was trimmed by 4 bases and V by 7 bases; bases with no gene match: 5. The CDR3 loop reads CASTPTSGPDTQYF. The CDR3, as DNA: TGTGCCAGTACCCCGACTAGCGGGCCAGATACGCAGTATTTT.